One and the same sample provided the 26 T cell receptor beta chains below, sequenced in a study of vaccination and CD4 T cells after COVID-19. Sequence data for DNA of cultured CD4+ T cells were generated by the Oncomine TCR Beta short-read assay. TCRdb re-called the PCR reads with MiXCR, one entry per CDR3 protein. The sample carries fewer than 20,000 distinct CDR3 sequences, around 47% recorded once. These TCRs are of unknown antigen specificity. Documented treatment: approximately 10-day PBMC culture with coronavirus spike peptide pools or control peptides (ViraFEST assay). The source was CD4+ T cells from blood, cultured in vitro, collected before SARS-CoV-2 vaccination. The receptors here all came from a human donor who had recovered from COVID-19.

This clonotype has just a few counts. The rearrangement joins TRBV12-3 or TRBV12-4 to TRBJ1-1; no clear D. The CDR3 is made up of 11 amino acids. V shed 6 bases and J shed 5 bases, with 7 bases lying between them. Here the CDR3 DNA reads TGTGCCAGCAGCCGGGTAACTGAAGCTTTCTTT. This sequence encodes CASSRVTEAFF.

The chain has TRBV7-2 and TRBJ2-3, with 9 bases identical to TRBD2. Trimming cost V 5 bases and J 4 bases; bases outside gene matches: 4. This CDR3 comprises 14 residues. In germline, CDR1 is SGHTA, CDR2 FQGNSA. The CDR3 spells CASSPGTSPDTQYF. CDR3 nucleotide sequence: TGTGCCAGCAGCCCCGGGACTAGCCCAGATACGCAGTATTTT.

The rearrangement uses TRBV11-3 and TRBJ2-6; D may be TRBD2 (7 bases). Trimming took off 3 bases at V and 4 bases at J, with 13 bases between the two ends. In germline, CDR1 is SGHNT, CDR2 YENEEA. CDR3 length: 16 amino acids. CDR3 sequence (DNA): TGTGCCAGCAGCTTTAGGGGGGGGGTGGGGGCCAACGTCCTGACTTTC. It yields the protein CASSFRGGVGANVLTF.

The CDR3 reads CASSLRGRGYTF. The CDR3 bases are TGTGCCAGCAGCCTCCGAGGTAGAGGCTACACCTTC. The chain combines TRBV11-1 with TRBJ1-2; D unresolved. With 5 bases removed from V and 8 bases from J, the gap between germline ends came to 12 bases. Germline V lookup: CDR1 SGHAT, CDR2 FQDESV (reference sequence). There are 12 residues in the CDR3.

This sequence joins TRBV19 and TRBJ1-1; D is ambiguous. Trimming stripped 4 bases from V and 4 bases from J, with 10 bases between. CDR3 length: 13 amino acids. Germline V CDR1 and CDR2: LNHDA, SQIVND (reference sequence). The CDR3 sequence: CASSKGVTTEAFF. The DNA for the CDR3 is TGTGCCAGTAGTAAGGGCGTGACCACTGAAGCTTTCTTT.

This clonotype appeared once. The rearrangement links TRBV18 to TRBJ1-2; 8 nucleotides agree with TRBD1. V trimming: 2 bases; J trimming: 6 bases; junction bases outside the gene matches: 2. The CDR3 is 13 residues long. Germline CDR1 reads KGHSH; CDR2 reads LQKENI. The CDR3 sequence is CASSPSTGDGYTF. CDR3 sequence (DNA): TGTGCCAGCTCACCATCGACAGGGGATGGCTACACCTTC.

CDR3 sequence (DNA): TGTGCCAGCAGTCCAACTCAGACAGGGAACTATGGCTACACCTTC. Protein sequence: CASSPTQTGNYGYTF. The V and J genes are TRBV12-3 or TRBV12-4 and TRBJ1-2, with 7 positions matching TRBD1. This CDR3 region has 15 residues. V lost 5 bases, J lost 2 bases, and 8 bases stayed unmatched.

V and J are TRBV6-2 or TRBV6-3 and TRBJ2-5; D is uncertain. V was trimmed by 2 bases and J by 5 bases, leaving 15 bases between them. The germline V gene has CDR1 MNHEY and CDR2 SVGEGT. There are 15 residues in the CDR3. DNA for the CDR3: TGTGCCAGCAGTTACGGTGGGGTTATGTTGGAGACCCAGTACTTC. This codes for CASSYGGVMLETQYF.

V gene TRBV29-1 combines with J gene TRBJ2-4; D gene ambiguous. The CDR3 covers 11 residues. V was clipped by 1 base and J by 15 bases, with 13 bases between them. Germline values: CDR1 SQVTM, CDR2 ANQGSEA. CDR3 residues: CSVEGVGRRYF. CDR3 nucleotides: TGCAGCGTTGAAGGGGTAGGCCGTCGGTACTTC.

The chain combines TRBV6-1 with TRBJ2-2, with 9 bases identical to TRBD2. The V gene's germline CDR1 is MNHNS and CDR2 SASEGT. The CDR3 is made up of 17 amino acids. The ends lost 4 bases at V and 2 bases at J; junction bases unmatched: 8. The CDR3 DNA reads TGTGCCAGCAGTGTCGTTAGTAGCGGGAGTAACACCGGGGAGCTGTTTTTT. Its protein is CASSVVSSGSNTGELFF.

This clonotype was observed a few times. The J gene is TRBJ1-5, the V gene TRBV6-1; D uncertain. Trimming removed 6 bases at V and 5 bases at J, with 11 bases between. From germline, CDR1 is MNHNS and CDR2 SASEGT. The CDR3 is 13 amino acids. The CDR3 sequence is CASRILPDQPQHF. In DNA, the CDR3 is TGTGCCAGCAGAATCTTGCCGGATCAGCCCCAGCATTTT.

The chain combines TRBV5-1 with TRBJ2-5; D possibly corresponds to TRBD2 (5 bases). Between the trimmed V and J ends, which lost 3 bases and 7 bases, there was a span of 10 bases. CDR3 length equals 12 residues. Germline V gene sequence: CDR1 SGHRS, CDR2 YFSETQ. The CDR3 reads CASSYSRGTQYF. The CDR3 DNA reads TGCGCCAGCAGCTACTCCCGGGGGACCCAGTACTTC.

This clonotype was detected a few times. The CDR3 bases are TGTGCTAGTGGTTTTGCAGATAATCAGCCCCAGCATTTT. This gives the protein CASGFADNQPQHF. The V and J genes are TRBV12-5 and TRBJ1-5; D remains ambiguous. CDR1 LGHNT and CDR2 FRNRAP come from the germline V gene. CDR3 length: 13 residues. Trimming took 3 bases from V and 4 from J, leaving 7 bases between them.

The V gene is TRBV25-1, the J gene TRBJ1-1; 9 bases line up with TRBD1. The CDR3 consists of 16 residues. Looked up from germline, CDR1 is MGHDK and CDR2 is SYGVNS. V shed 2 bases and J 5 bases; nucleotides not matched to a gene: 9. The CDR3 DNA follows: TGTGCCAGCAGTGAAAAGCGGGGGACAGGGAGAACTGAAGCTTTCTTT. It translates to CASSEKRGTGRTEAFF. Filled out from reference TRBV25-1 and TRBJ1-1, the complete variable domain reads EADIYQTPRYLVIGTGKKITLECSQTMGHDKMYWYQQDPGMELHLIHYSYGVNSTEKGDLSSESTVSRIRTEHFPLTLESARPSHTSQYLCASSEKRGTGRTEAFFGQGTRLTVV.

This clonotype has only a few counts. CDR3 coding DNA: TGTGCCATCAGTGAGTCTGGCGGGGAGGCTAACTATGGCTACACCTTC. This encodes CAISESGGEANYGYTF. This chain joins TRBV10-3 and TRBJ1-2; D is undetermined. There are 16 residues in the CDR3. Germline values: CDR1 ENHRY, CDR2 SYGVKD. Trimming shortened V by 0 bases and J by 0 bases, and 11 bases separated the two germline ends.

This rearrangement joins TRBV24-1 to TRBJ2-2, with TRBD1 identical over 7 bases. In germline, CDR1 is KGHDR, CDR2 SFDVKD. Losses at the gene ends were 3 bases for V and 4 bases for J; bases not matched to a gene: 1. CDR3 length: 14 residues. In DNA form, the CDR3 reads TGTGCCACCAGTGATACAGGGGTCACCGGGGAGCTGTTTTTT. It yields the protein CATSDTGVTGELFF.

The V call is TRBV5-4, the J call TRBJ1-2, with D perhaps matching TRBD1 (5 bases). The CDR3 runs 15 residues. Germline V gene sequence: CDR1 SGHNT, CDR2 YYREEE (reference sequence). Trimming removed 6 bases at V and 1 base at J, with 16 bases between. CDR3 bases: TGTGCCAGCACCGTGGGGGGACCGTTTAACTATGGCTACACCTTC. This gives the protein CASTVGGPFNYGYTF.

The CDR3 DNA follows: TGTGCCAGCAGCTTAGCCCCAGCTCTGGATGAGCAGTTCTTC. Protein sequence: CASSLAPALDEQFF. The rearrangement links TRBV7-3 to TRBJ2-1; D not resolved. Germline CDR1 is SGHTA and CDR2 is FQGTGA. The CDR3 contains 14 residues. V lost 2 bases and J 8 bases, leaving 13 bases between the germline ends.

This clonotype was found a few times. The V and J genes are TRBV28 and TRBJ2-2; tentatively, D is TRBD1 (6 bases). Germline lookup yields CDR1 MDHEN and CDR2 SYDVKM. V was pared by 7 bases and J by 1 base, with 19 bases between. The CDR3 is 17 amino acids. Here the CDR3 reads CASNPLLWGRNTGELFF. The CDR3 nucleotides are TGTGCCAGCAACCCCCTGCTCTGGGGGCGGAACACCGGGGAGCTGTTTTTT.

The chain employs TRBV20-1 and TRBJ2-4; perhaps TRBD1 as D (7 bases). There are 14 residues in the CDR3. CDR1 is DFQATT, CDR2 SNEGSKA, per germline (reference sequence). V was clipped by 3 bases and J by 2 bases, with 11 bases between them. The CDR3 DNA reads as TGCAGTGCTAGCCCAGGGGGGACCAAAAACATTCAGTACTTC. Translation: CSASPGGTKNIQYF.

As DNA, the CDR3 is TGTGCCAGCAGGTCCGGACAAGGTGAAGCTTTCTTT. Translation: CASRSGQGEAFF. The chain recombines TRBV7-2 with TRBJ1-1, with a possible D match to TRBD1 (5 bases). This CDR3 has 12 amino acids. The germline CDR1 and CDR2 sequences are SGHTA and FQGNSA. Trimming left V 6 bases short and J 7 bases short, with 12 bases between.

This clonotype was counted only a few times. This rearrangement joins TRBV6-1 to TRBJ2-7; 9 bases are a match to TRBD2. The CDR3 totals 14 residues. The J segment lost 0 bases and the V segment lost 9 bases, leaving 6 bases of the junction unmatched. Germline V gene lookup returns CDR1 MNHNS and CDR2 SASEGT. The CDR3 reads CASMSGRSSYEQYF. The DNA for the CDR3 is TGTGCCAGTATGAGCGGGAGGAGCTCCTACGAGCAGTACTTC.

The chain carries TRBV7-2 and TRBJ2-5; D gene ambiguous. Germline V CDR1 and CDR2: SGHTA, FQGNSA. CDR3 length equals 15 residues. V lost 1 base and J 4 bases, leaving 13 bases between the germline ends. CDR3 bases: TGTGCCAGCAGCTTAGTTTGGTCTCGTGGAGAGACCCAGTACTTC. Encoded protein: CASSLVWSRGETQYF.

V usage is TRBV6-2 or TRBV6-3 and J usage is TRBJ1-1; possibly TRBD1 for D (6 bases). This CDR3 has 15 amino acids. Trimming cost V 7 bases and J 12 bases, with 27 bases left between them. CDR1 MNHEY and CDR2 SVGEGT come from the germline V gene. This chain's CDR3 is CASTDSATGKGKTFF. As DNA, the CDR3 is TGTGCCAGCACCGACAGCGCCACAGGGAAGGGGAAAACTTTCTTT.

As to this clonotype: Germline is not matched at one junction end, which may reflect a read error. This CDR3 reads CASSIGGRSLAF. The CDR3 DNA reads as TGTGCCAGCAGTATAGGGGGGCGTTCTCTCGCCTTC. The chain has TRBV6-1 and TRBJ1-2, with TRBD1 as a possible D gene (6 bases). There are 12 residues in the CDR3. The V gene's germline CDR1 is MNHNS and CDR2 SASEGT.

The DNA for the CDR3 is TGTGCCAGCAGTCCTGGGCGAGACTATGGCTACACCTTC. Translation: CASSPGRDYGYTF. The V and J genes are TRBV7-2 and TRBJ1-2, with no clear D. The V gene's germline CDR1 is SGHTA and CDR2 FQGNSA. The length of the CDR3 is 13 residues. The V gene lost 6 bases and the J gene lost 3 bases, with 11 bases spanning the gap.